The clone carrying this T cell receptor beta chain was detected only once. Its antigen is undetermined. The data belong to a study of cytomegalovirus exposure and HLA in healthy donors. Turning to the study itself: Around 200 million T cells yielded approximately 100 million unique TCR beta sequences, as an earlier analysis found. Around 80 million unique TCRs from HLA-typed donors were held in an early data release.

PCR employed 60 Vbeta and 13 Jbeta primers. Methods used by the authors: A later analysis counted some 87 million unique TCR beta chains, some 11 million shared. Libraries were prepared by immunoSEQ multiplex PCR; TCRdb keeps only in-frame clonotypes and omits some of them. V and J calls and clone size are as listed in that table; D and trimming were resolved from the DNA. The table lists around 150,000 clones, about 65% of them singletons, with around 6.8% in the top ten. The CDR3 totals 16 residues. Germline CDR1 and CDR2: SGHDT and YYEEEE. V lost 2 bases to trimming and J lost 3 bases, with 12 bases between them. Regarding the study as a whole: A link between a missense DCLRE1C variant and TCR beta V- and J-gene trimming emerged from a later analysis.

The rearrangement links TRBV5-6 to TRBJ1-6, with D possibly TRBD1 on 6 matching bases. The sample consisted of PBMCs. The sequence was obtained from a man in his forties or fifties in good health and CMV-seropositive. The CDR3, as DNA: TGTGCCAGCAGCTTCGGGGGGGCTATCTATAATTCACCCCTCCACTTT. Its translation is CASSFGGAIYNSPLHF.